These 31 T cell receptor beta chains originate from one sample sequenced in a study of blood T cell repertoires in COVID-19. The data were produced by immunoSEQ multiplex PCR, yet TCRdb's version contains in-frame clones alone and is incomplete. The data hold 180,000 or so clones, with 70% to 90% observed a single time. The sequenced sample consisted of peripheral blood. Source of these receptors: a man in his sixties with acute or convalescent COVID-19.

The chain joins TRBV5-8 to TRBJ2-7; maybe TRBD1 (6 bases). The V gene's germline CDR1 is SGHTS and CDR2 YDEGEE. The length of the CDR3 is 17 residues. Trimming took off 2 bases at V and 2 bases at J, with 20 bases between the two ends. CDR3 sequence (DNA): TGTGCCAGCAGCTTTACAGGGATGCGGGTCTCTCCCTACGAGCAGTACTTC. Its translation: CASSFTGMRVSPYEQYF.

This clone was found a few times. J is TRBJ2-7 and V is TRBV7-9; D is unclear. CDR1 is SEHNR, CDR2 FQNEAQ, per germline (reference sequence). Trimming took 4 bases from V and 4 from J, leaving 5 bases between them. The CDR3 spans 11 residues. The CDR3 region is CASSSMYEQYF. The CDR3 DNA is TGTGCCAGCAGCTCCATGTACGAGCAGTACTTC.

This sequence joins TRBV19 and TRBJ1-1; D unclear. The V gene's germline CDR1 is LNHDA and CDR2 SQIVND (reference sequence). Trimming took off 5 bases at V and 5 bases at J, with 12 bases between the two ends. CDR3 length equals 13 residues. The CDR3 sequence is CASSSPPMTEAFF. DNA for the CDR3: TGTGCCAGTAGTTCCCCCCCCATGACTGAAGCTTTCTTT. Looking up the rest from reference TRBV19 and TRBJ1-1 gives the full variable domain: DGGITQSPKYLFRKEGQNVTLSCEQNLNHDAMYWYRQDPGQGLRLIYYSQIVNDFQKGDIAEGYSVSREKKESFPLTVTSAQKNPTAFYLCASSSPPMTEAFFGQGTRLTVV.

J is TRBJ1-1 and V is TRBV4-1, with unresolved D. The CDR3 totals 11 residues. Per germline, CDR1 MGHRA and CDR2 YSYEKL. The CDR3, as DNA: TGCGCTTCGAGGAGGAACACTGAAGCTTTCTTT. This encodes CASRRNTEAFF.

The chain uses TRBV27 and TRBJ1-6, with 8 bases matching TRBD1. The V gene's germline CDR1 is MNHEY and CDR2 SMNVEV (reference sequence). The trim removed 5 bases at V and 6 bases at J, leaving 15 bases unmatched. There are 18 residues in the CDR3. The CDR3 is CASSPSSIQGVVNSPLHF. In nucleotides, the CDR3 is TGTGCCAGCAGTCCATCCAGTATACAGGGGGTTGTTAATTCACCCCTCCACTTT.

The chain combines TRBV28 with TRBJ1-5; 7 nucleotides match TRBD1. Germline CDR1 and CDR2: MDHEN and SYDVKM. The CDR3 extends over 14 amino acids. The junction had 5 bases not matched to a gene; V was cut back by 6 bases and J by 3 bases. Written as DNA, the CDR3 is TGTGCCAGCAGACCGGGACAGCACAATCAGCCCCAGCATTTT. It yields the protein CASRPGQHNQPQHF.

This clone was found a few times. V gene TRBV12-3 or TRBV12-4 combines with J gene TRBJ2-1; no reliable D call. The germline V and J ends were trimmed by 7 bases and 4 bases, with 11 bases remaining between them. The CDR3 length is 13 residues. In DNA form, the CDR3 reads TGTGCCAGCACCGACCGCGGTTACAATGAGCAGTTCTTC. Translating it yields CASTDRGYNEQFF.

The chain carries TRBV5-1 and TRBJ1-1; 12 positions agree with TRBD1. The germline V gene encodes CDR1 SGHRS and CDR2 YFSETQ. Trimming took 2 bases from V and 1 from J; bases not matched to a gene: 3. This CDR3 is built from 16 residues. The CDR3 protein is CASSFGTGGPNTEAFF. DNA for the CDR3: TGCGCCAGCAGCTTTGGGACAGGGGGCCCGAACACTGAAGCTTTCTTT.

V is TRBV12-3 or TRBV12-4 and J is TRBJ1-5, with D uncertain. The CDR3 is 13 residues long. Trimming removed 8 bases from V and 4 bases from J, with 12 bases in between. The CDR3 DNA is TGTGCCAGCTCCCCTTGGGAGAATCAGCCCCAGCATTTT. Translated, it gives CASSPWENQPQHF.

The chain recombines TRBV6-2 or TRBV6-3 with TRBJ2-7, with 9 bases identical to TRBD1. With V trimmed by 4 bases and J by 1 base, 8 bases remained unmatched. The CDR3 runs to 16 residues. Germline loops: CDR1 MNHEY, CDR2 SVGEGT. Here the CDR3 reads CASSFPRDRASYEQYF. The CDR3 DNA reads TGTGCCAGCAGTTTCCCCCGGGACAGGGCGTCCTACGAGCAGTACTTC.

The J gene is TRBJ2-3, the V gene TRBV28, with 13 bases that match TRBD2. Germline loops: CDR1 MDHEN, CDR2 SYDVKM. The CDR3 totals 17 residues. Germline trimming cut 5 bases from V and 4 bases from J; bases unmatched to any gene: 9. CDR3 region: CASSLTRLAGGPDTQYF. The CDR3 DNA reads as TGTGCCAGCAGTCTAACACGACTAGCGGGAGGCCCAGATACGCAGTATTTT.

The genes are TRBV11-1 and TRBJ2-3; D gene unclear. This CDR3 is built from 11 residues. V was pared by 8 bases and J by 5 bases, with 8 bases between. Germline CDR1 SGHAT, CDR2 FQDESV (reference sequence). In DNA form, the CDR3 reads TGTGCCAGCTCCACGGGAGATACGCAGTATTTT. Its protein product is CASSTGDTQYF.

The gene calls are TRBV5-1 and TRBJ1-4; D is perhaps TRBD1 (5 bases). Trimming pared 0 bases from V and 8 bases from J, leaving 17 bases between. CDR3 size: 16 residues. Germline loops: CDR1 SGHRS, CDR2 YFSETQ. The CDR3, as DNA: TGCGCCAGCAGCTTGGGTTCCGGGCAGGAGGGGGAAAAACTGTTTTTT. It specifies CASSLGSGQEGEKLFF.

The V gene is TRBV28, the J gene TRBJ1-1; weak D call: TRBD1 (5 bases). Trimming stripped 4 bases from V and 0 bases from J, with 9 bases between. The length of the CDR3 is 14 residues. The germline V gene encodes CDR1 MDHEN and CDR2 SYDVKM. The CDR3 sequence: CASSSTVMNTEAFF. The DNA of the CDR3 is TGTGCCAGCAGTTCGACAGTAATGAACACTGAAGCTTTCTTT.

The chain is built from TRBV18 and TRBJ2-7; no clear D. CDR3 length: 11 residues. The V end lost 4 bases, the J end lost 3 bases, and 4 bases lay between the germline ends. Germline V gene sequence: CDR1 KGHSH, CDR2 LQKENI. The CDR3 reads CASSLDYEQYF. CDR3 bases: TGTGCCAGCTCACTAGACTACGAGCAGTACTTC.

This clone was counted between two and nine times. The CDR3 loop is CASSRAGQGAYEQYF. CDR3 in DNA: TGCGCCAGCAGCCGAGCTGGACAGGGGGCGTACGAGCAGTACTTC. The gene calls are TRBV4-1 and TRBJ2-7; 11 nucleotides line up with TRBD1. Germline V CDR1 and CDR2: MGHRA, YSYEKL. This CDR3 contains 15 residues. V gave up 4 bases and J gave up 4 bases; unmatched junction bases: 6.

This sequence joins TRBV19 and TRBJ2-1, with 7 bases matching TRBD2. Germline CDR1 and CDR2: LNHDA and SQIVND (reference sequence). V was clipped by 10 bases and J by 3 bases; unmatched bases: 3. This CDR3 is built from 12 residues. The CDR3 here is CATGLVYNEQFF. CDR3 nucleotides: TGTGCCACCGGACTAGTCTACAATGAGCAGTTCTTC. The entire variable domain, with the rest obtained from reference TRBV19 and TRBJ2-1, is as follows: DGGITQSPKYLFRKEGQNVTLSCEQNLNHDAMYWYRQDPGQGLRLIYYSQIVNDFQKGDIAEGYSVSREKKESFPLTVTSAQKNPTAFYLCATGLVYNEQFFGPGTRLTVL.

This sequence joins TRBV3-1 (or the pseudogene TRBV3-2) and TRBJ1-1, with 10 bases aligning to TRBD1. Germline CDR1 LGHDT, CDR2 YNNKEL (reference sequence). V dropped 4 bases and J dropped 4; count of bases not matched to a gene: 3. CDR3 length equals 14 residues. CDR3 amino acids: CASSRTGGFTEAFF. The CDR3 DNA is TGTGCCAGCAGCCGGACAGGGGGGTTCACTGAAGCTTTCTTT.

The rearrangement links TRBV19 to TRBJ2-7, with 8 bases aligning to TRBD1. CDR1 and CDR2 from the germline V gene are LNHDA and SQIVND (reference sequence). The length of the CDR3 is 15 residues. Losses at the gene ends were 5 bases for V and 3 bases for J; bases not matched to a gene: 9. The CDR3 loop is CASSVNRGMNYEQYF. The CDR3 DNA reads TGTGCCAGTAGTGTCAACAGGGGGATGAACTACGAGCAGTACTTC.

The chain joins TRBV2 to TRBJ2-1, with 8 bases that match TRBD1. V shed 6 bases and J 11 bases; nucleotides not matched to a gene: 6. Per the germline V gene, CDR1 is SNHLY and CDR2 is FYNNEI. This CDR3 contains 12 residues. Written as DNA, the CDR3 is TGTGCCAGCAGGCCCGACAGGGGCCAGCAGTTCTTC. Translated, it gives CASRPDRGQQFF.

This clone was counted between two and nine times. The rearrangement uses TRBV4-1 and TRBJ1-6; tentatively, D is TRBD1 (5 bases). The CDR3 sequence is 14 residues long. V was shortened by 3 bases and J by 5 bases, with 8 bases between the two germline ends. Germline V gene sequence: CDR1 MGHRA, CDR2 YSYEKL. Written as DNA, the CDR3 is TGCGCCAGCAGCCAGACAGTACATAATTCACCCCTCCACTTT. This gives the protein CASSQTVHNSPLHF.

With respect to this clone: The sample holds other DNA sequences that translate to the same CDR3. The chain is built from TRBV7-3 and TRBJ2-2; the match to TRBD1 covers 9 bases. CDR1 SGHTA and CDR2 FQGTGA come from the germline V gene. Losses at the gene ends were 3 bases for V and 1 base for J; bases not matched to a gene: 3. The CDR3 totals 16 residues. CDR3 coding DNA: TGTGCCAGCAGCTTGGGGGGACAGGGGAACACCGGGGAGCTGTTTTTT. Amino acids: CASSLGGQGNTGELFF.

The J gene is TRBJ2-7, the V gene TRBV28; TRBD2 agrees at 9 bases. This CDR3 has 15 residues. Germline-derived CDR1 and CDR2 are MDHEN and SYDVKM. V lost 2 bases to trimming and J lost 1 base; unmatched junction nucleotides: 3. The CDR3: CASSLVTSGSYEQYF. The CDR3 DNA reads as TGTGCCAGCAGTTTAGTGACTAGCGGATCCTACGAGCAGTACTTC.

The chain uses TRBV25-1 and TRBJ2-1; 8 bases are a match to TRBD2. The junction had 5 bases not matched to a gene; V was cut back by 6 bases and J by 1 base. CDR1 is MGHDK and CDR2 is SYGVNS in the germline V gene. The CDR3 extends over 15 amino acids. The DNA for the CDR3 is TGTGCCAGCAGAGTTAGCGGGATTTCCTACAATGAGCAGTTCTTC. Translating it yields CASRVSGISYNEQFF.

The rearrangement joins TRBV5-1 to TRBJ2-5, with 7 bases lining up with TRBD2. Germline loops: CDR1 SGHRS, CDR2 YFSETQ. After removal of 3 bases from V and 5 bases from J, the junction contained 10 bases not matched to a gene. The CDR3 consists of 15 residues. The CDR3 nucleotides are TGCGCCAGCAGCTGGGGGGGTCAGGGTAAGGAGACCCAGTACTTC. As protein: CASSWGGQGKETQYF.

This chain links TRBV2 with TRBJ1-5, with a weak D call TRBD1 (6 bases). The length of the CDR3 is 14 residues. Germline V CDR1 and CDR2: SNHLY, FYNNEI. V was clipped by 6 bases and J by 5 bases, with 14 bases between them. CDR3 bases: TGTGCCAGCAGGGGGACACTCAGACATCAGCCCCAGCATTTT. Protein product: CASRGTLRHQPQHF.

The chain is built from TRBV6-2 or TRBV6-3 and TRBJ2-2; possible D gene TRBD2, 7 bases. Trimming left V 5 bases short and J 7 bases short, with 20 bases between. The CDR3 totals 16 residues. Germline values: CDR1 MNHEY, CDR2 SVGEGT. The CDR3 here is CASSTPWEGGVGELFF. CDR3 nucleotide sequence: TGTGCCAGCAGTACCCCCTGGGAGGGGGGAGTCGGGGAGCTGTTTTTT.

This sequence joins TRBV7-8 and TRBJ2-1; D unclear. The CDR3 is made up of 14 amino acids. Trimming stripped 3 bases from V and 2 bases from J, with 8 bases between. Germline CDR1 SGHVS, CDR2 FQNEAQ. CDR3 in amino acids: CASSLNGAYNEQFF. CDR3 DNA sequence: TGTGCCAGCAGCTTGAACGGAGCCTACAATGAGCAGTTCTTC.

This clone was detected a few times. The chain uses TRBV6-5 and TRBJ1-2, with 9 bases lining up with TRBD1. Germline V CDR1 and CDR2: MNHEY, SVGAGI. The CDR3 has 15 residues. Trimming cost V 6 bases and J 3 bases; bases outside gene matches: 8. CDR3: CASSTRTGGDYGYTF. CDR3 in DNA: TGTGCCAGCAGCACCCGAACAGGGGGCGACTATGGCTACACCTTC.

The V call is TRBV5-3, the J call TRBJ1-1, with D tentatively TRBD1 (6 bases). TRBV5-3 is assigned to the ORF class and has an uncertain function. CDR3 length equals 17 residues. Trimming pared 0 bases from V and 5 bases from J, leaving 20 bases between. CDR3 in DNA: TGTGCCAGAAGCTTGGATTTCGCCTCAGGGGATGGGACTGAAGCTTTCTTT. It encodes CARSLDFASGDGTEAFF.

This clone was seen once. V gene TRBV1 combines with J gene TRBJ2-7; the table's D call of TRBD1 was not tested on the DNA. TRBV1 is designated a pseudogene. CDR3 length: 16 residues. CDR3 coding DNA: TGCACCAGCAGCCAAGGGGATGGCCCAGGGCGCTACGAGCAGTACTTC. Its translation is CTSSQGDGPGRYEQYF.